These 14 T cell receptor beta chains were all obtained from the same sample, sequenced in a study of technical replicates of blood from a handful of donors. The method was immunoSEQ multiplex PCR; TCRdb's version includes in-frame clones alone and lacks a portion of them. In the table there are roughly 70,000 clones, 93% of which are singletons. Material: T cells isolated from PBMCs. These receptors all stem from a human donor in good health.

The CDR3 region is CASSLTRSSGANVLTF. The CDR3 DNA reads TGTGCCAGCAGCTTAACCCGCAGCTCTGGGGCCAACGTCCTGACTTTC. The rearrangement links TRBV7-3 to TRBJ2-6; D uncertain. V was shortened by 0 bases and J by 0 bases, with 6 bases between the two germline ends. This CDR3 is 16 amino acids long. Per the germline V gene, CDR1 is SGHTA and CDR2 is FQGTGA.

This clone is a singleton in its sample. The chain links TRBV11-2 to TRBJ1-5; possible D gene TRBD1, 5 bases. CDR1 and CDR2 from the germline V gene are SGHAT and FQNNGV. There are 13 residues in the CDR3. The V end lost 4 bases, the J end lost 7 bases, and 11 bases lay between the germline ends. The CDR3 loop reads CASSSGGEQPQHF. DNA for the CDR3: TGTGCCAGCAGCTCCGGGGGGGAGCAGCCCCAGCATTTT.

The V and J genes are TRBV5-1 and TRBJ1-2, with 7 bases aligning to TRBD1. The ends lost 0 bases at V and 3 bases at J; junction bases unmatched: 5. Germline CDR1 and CDR2: SGHRS and YFSETQ. The CDR3 length is 15 residues. The CDR3 here is CASSLEAGGYYGYTF. As DNA, the CDR3 is TGCGCCAGCAGCTTGGAGGCAGGGGGTTACTATGGCTACACCTTC.

V is TRBV5-1 and J is TRBJ2-7; 7 nucleotides match TRBD1. Germline loops: CDR1 SGHRS, CDR2 YFSETQ. The CDR3 loop spans 14 amino acids. Germline trimming cut 4 bases from V and 3 bases from J; bases unmatched to any gene: 7. The CDR3 coding sequence is TGCGCCAGCAGCCCGGGACAGATGGACTACGAGCAGTACTTC. Protein: CASSPGQMDYEQYF. Full variable domain (missing parts from reference TRBV5-1 and TRBJ2-7): KAGVTQTPRYLIKTRGQQVTLSCSPISGHRSVSWYQQTPGQGLQFLFEYFSETQRNKGNFPGRFSGRQFSNSRSEMNVSTLELGDSALYLCASSPGQMDYEQYFGPGTRLTVT.

This clone was seen a single time. The V call is TRBV28, the J call TRBJ1-5, with unresolved D. CDR1 is MDHEN and CDR2 is SYDVKM in the germline V gene. Trimming stripped 5 bases from V and 3 bases from J, with 5 bases between. CDR3 length: 12 residues. CDR3 coding DNA: TGTGCCAGCAGTCCTCTCAATCAGCCCCAGCATTTT. Protein sequence: CASSPLNQPQHF.

The rearrangement joins TRBV7-9 to TRBJ1-3; D remains unclear. This CDR3 is built from 16 residues. With 5 bases removed from V and 1 base from J, the gap between germline ends came to 15 bases. Germline CDR1 and CDR2: SEHNR and FQNEAQ (reference sequence). CDR3 residues: CASSGRAGRSGNTIYF. DNA for the CDR3: TGTGCCAGCAGCGGGAGGGCAGGAAGGTCTGGAAACACCATATATTTT.

The V gene is TRBV27, the J gene TRBJ2-1, with a weak D call TRBD2 (5 bases). Looked up from germline, CDR1 is MNHEY and CDR2 is SMNVEV (reference sequence). This CDR3 comprises 12 residues. V shed 6 bases and J shed 12 bases, with 15 bases lying between them. The CDR3 bases are TGTGCCAGCAGGTCCGGGATGGACGGGCAGTTCTTC. Its translation: CASRSGMDGQFF.

V and J are TRBV9 and TRBJ2-7; the D is unclear. The CDR3 is 15 amino acids. The V gene's germline CDR1 is SGDLS and CDR2 YYNGEE. V was shortened by 2 bases and J by 3 bases, with 15 bases between the two germline ends. The CDR3 DNA is TGTGCCAGCAGCGTCGCAACGGGTGTGGGCTACGAGCAGTACTTC. Amino acid sequence: CASSVATGVGYEQYF. Looking up the rest from reference TRBV9 and TRBJ2-7 gives the full variable domain: DSGVTQTPKHLITATGQRVTLRCSPRSGDLSVYWYQQSLDQGLQFLIQYYNGEERAKGNILERFSAQQFPDLHSELNLSSLELGDSALYFCASSVATGVGYEQYFGPGTRLTVT.

The chain combines TRBV4-2 with TRBJ2-2; unclear D gene. Trimming took 0 bases from V and 7 from J, leaving 12 bases between them. The CDR3 length is 15 residues. CDR1 is LGHNA, CDR2 YNFKEQ, per germline. CDR3 nucleotides: TGTGCCAGCAGCCAAGATCCCGCGCCGATCGGGGAGCTGTTTTTT. Translated: CASSQDPAPIGELFF.

In its sample, this clone was seen once. The chain employs TRBV5-6 and TRBJ2-5; 9 bases align to TRBD1. Per the germline V gene, CDR1 is SGHDT and CDR2 is YYEEEE. This CDR3 has 14 residues. J was trimmed by 7 bases and V by 0 bases; bases with no gene match: 4. In DNA form, the CDR3 reads TGTGCCAGCAGCTTGGAGGGACAGGGTGGGACCCAGTACTTC. It yields the protein CASSLEGQGGTQYF.

V is TRBV12-1 and J is TRBJ2-7; TRBD2, the table's D call, lacks a check against the DNA. TRBV12-1 is deemed a pseudogene. The CDR3 covers 15 residues. Here the CDR3 DNA reads TGTGCCAGCAGCTTCTCCGGGAAGGCGGCCTACGAGCAGTACTTC. Translated, it gives CASSFSGKAAYEQYF.

The rearrangement uses TRBV1 and TRBJ1-5; the table's D call, TRBD1, has no DNA check behind it. TRBV1 is classified as a pseudogene. This CDR3 contains 17 residues. DNA of the CDR3: TGCACCAGCAGCCTGAGAACAGGGTTCTGGAGCAATCAGCCCCAGCATTTT. Residues: CTSSLRTGFWSNQPQHF.

The rearrangement uses TRBV10-2 and TRBJ2-7; 8 nucleotides line up with TRBD2. The germline gives CDR1 WSHSY, CDR2 SAAADI. Trimming at V came to 3 bases and at J to 0 bases, leaving 16 bases not matched to a gene. This CDR3 spans 19 amino acids. CDR3 coding DNA: TGCGCCAGCAGTGATCCCTCCGCGACTAGCGACGATTTCTCCTACGAGCAGTACTTC. Its translation is CASSDPSATSDDFSYEQYF.

V usage is TRBV6-5 and J usage is TRBJ2-7, with D unclear. Looked up from germline, CDR1 is MNHEY and CDR2 is SVGAGI. V lost 2 bases, J lost 0 bases, and 8 bases lay in between. The length of the CDR3 is 14 residues. The CDR3 bases are TGTGCCAGCAGTTACGAGGAAAGCTCCTACGAGCAGTACTTC. Translated: CASSYEESSYEQYF.